This TCR beta chain was obtained from a study of T cell repertoires in cytomegalovirus infection. About the research overall: Recently identified HLA-C-restricted CMV epitopes were among the peptides used. Through public TCR beta signatures, both CMV infection and matching HLA type were indicated. The study, taken as a whole, reports: Dominating the ex vivo response were HLA-C-restricted CMV-specific TCR beta clonotypes.

A few counts support this clonotype. Its antigen is unknown. TCRdb re-called the reads through MiXCR, storing one row per CDR3 protein. The sample carries some 940,000 distinct CDR3 sequences, less than 35% recorded once. Germline V gene lookup returns CDR1 LGHNT and CDR2 FRNRAP. Trimming cost V 3 bases and J 2 bases, with 10 bases left between them. The length of the CDR3 is 14 residues. The source was cultured CD8+ T cells from PBMCs, collected from culture after CMV antigen stimulation. The chain employs TRBV12-5 and TRBJ1-2; unclear D gene. The clonotype was recovered from a human donor in good health (CMV status not recorded). Some clones in this sample may be carry-over from other donors' samples. CDR3: CASGFDLGNYGYTF. Written as DNA, the CDR3 is TGTGCTAGTGGTTTCGATTTAGGGAACTATGGCTACACCTTC.